This T cell receptor (beta chain) was identified during a study of blood T cell repertoires in COVID-19. Study details: Samples taken during acute and convalescent COVID-19 were collected in the United States, Italy and Spain. T cells, B-cell-depleted T cells, or PBMCs provided the cDNA or gDNA that served as material.

In the original analysis: Amplified reference gene primers provided the basis for estimating nucleated cell counts. Generated by immunoSEQ multiplex PCR, the TCRdb table keeps only in-frame clones and is missing some. V and J calls and clone size come straight from that table; D and trimming were deduced from the DNA. The data hold roughly 340,000 clones, with roughly 90% observed a single time. During active infection, Seattle patients enrolled and were then monitored through disease. Trimming at V came to 6 bases and at J to 4 bases, leaving 5 bases not matched to a gene. CDR3 size: 13 residues. CDR1 is MNHEY, CDR2 SVGAGI, per germline.

This receptor was obtained from a woman aged 70-85 years with COVID-19, enrolled during active disease. Material for sequencing was peripheral blood. The V call is TRBV6-5, the J call TRBJ1-2; 7 bases fit TRBD1. As DNA, the CDR3 is TGTGCCAGCAGATCAGGGGGAGGCTATGGCTACACCTTC. Its translation: CASRSGGGYGYTF.